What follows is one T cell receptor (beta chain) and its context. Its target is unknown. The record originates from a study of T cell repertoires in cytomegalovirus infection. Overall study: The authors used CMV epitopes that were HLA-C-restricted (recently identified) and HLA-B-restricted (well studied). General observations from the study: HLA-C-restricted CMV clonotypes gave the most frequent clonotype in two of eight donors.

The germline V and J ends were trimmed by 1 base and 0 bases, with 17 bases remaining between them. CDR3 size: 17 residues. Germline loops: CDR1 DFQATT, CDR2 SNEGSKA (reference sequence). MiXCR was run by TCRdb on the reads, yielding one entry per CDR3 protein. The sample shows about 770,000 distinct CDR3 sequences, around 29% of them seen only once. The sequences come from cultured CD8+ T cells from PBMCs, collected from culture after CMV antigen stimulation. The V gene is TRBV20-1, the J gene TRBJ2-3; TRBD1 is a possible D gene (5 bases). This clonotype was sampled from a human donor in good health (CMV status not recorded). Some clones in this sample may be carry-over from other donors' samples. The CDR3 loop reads CSARVGHPLPSTDTQYF. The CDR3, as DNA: TGCAGTGCTAGAGTTGGACACCCACTCCCTAGCACAGATACGCAGTATTTT.